Reported below is one TCR beta chain. These data are taken from a study of Tregs in tolerant kidney transplant recipients. TCRdb's copy holds only in-frame clones and misses some; the assay was immunoSEQ multiplex PCR. The sample lists nearly 50,000 clones, more than 70% occurring once. Germline CDR1 reads MNHNY; CDR2 reads SVGAGI (reference sequence). CDR3 size: 14 residues. The ends were cut back, 7 bases at V and 3 bases at J, with 16 bases in the middle. The nonmyeloablative bone marrow transplants came from related graft donors, with transient mixed chimerism. J is TRBJ2-7 and V is TRBV6-6; a weak D match, TRBD2 (6 bases). The TCR was taken from a human patient who received a combined kidney and bone marrow transplant. The graft donor may account for some of the T cells. Sequences were derived from CD8+ T cells from blood (PBMCs), sampled 12 months after the transplant. The chain's CDR3 is CASTTEGNLYEQYF. As DNA, the CDR3 is TGTGCCAGCACCACGGAGGGGAATCTCTACGAGCAGTACTTC.